This TCR beta chain was recovered during a study of read filtering for tumor transcriptome and immune sequencing (TCRdb year 2020). Some background on the complete study: The cohort had roughly 18 male and approximately 14 female patients with a mean age of about 66 years, ranging from about 45 to 85. Under revised international staging, roughly 8 patients fell into R-ISS I, some 15 into R-ISS II and more than five into R-ISS III. After DNase treatment, whole-transcriptome libraries were prepared with the TruSeq RNA Access Library Prep Kit. Per sample, about 3.5 to 10.27 million TCR-region mapped reads were obtained with IR-seq, compared with only roughly 80 to 1,300 with RNA-seq. Using the same bone marrow samples, the study compared TCR repertoires obtained by targeted immune repertoire sequencing with those obtained by bulk whole-transcriptome sequencing. A main aim was a read-filtering strategy for immune repertoire data, specifically whether clonotypes supported by a single read should be removed.

What the research found in general, with its limitations: The sorted CD138-negative fraction was not purified T cells but a mixed bone marrow immune population. The correlation between IR-seq and RNA-seq shared clonotype proportions was increased by removal of single-read clonotypes. Single-read clonotypes made up about four fifths of clonotypes but 3% to 3.5% of total reads in IR-seq, and over 65% of clonotypes and approximately 47% of reads in RNA-seq. IR-seq captured clonotypes at much higher depth and more reliably than RNA-seq, and smaller IR-seq throughput sufficed to identify most shared clonotypes.

Starting from around 420 ng RNA, TCR libraries were constructed with the Immunoverse kit using molecular barcoded adaptors that cover the alpha/delta and beta/gamma chains. TCR library preparation used the same RNA that went into transcriptome sequencing. Sequencing of TCR libraries was carried out on an Illumina HiSeq 4000 with 2 x 150 cycles. In the paper's pipeline: MiXCR aligned TCR reads to human V, D, J and C references and assembled the aligned reads into CDR3 clonotypes, with quality filtering and error correction included. Clonotype counts and gene usage diversity were analyzed with the tcR package in R. Raw mapping reads were checked after the RNA-seq reads had been mapped by STAR aligner version 2.5.3a onto the human GRCh37 genome. To test the effect of sequencing depth on detected clonotypes, IR-seq fastq files were randomly downsampled using Seqtk 1.3. In-frame beta chains were kept once TCRdb had trimmed the public reads at Q25 with fastp and called clones with MiXCR. Duplicate CDR3 protein sequences are folded into a single record with the most common DNA and genes. The V and J calls come from TCRdb's annotation, not from the publication. The sample table shows tens of thousands of distinct CDR3 sequences, and approximately 12% are seen once. Of the sample, approximately 15% is held by the ten largest clones.

V is pared back by 4 bases and J by 0 bases, with 6 bases lying between the germline termini. In the germline V gene (reference sequence), CDR1 corresponds to LNHDA and CDR2 to SQIVND. Including cysteine and phenylalanine, the CDR3 has 13 amino acids. Only the CDR3 portion is preserved as DNA: 39 bases, with reading frame beginning at the first base. Bone marrow was sampled from every patient at the time of active disease. Isolation of bone marrow mononuclear cells was performed by Ficoll-Hypaque density gradient centrifugation. To remove myeloma plasma cells, the cells were labeled with CD138 magnetic microbeads on a MACS separator, and CD138-negative cells were then collected by negative selection. Purity of the isolated cells was checked by flow cytometry on an Attune NxT using CD138 antibodies. TRIzol reagent was used to extract total RNA, which was then quantified with a NanoDrop spectrophotometer. Paired RNA-seq and IR-seq were performed on each patient's CD138-negative bone marrow sample.

This clonotype has at least ten counts. The antigen it recognizes is unknown. No much larger clone is present one base from it, and per-base qualities are unavailable. This sequence originates from a donor aged 40 or over with multiple myeloma. The V and J segments used are TRBV19 and TRBJ1-1, with no confidently assigned D gene. The source material was a population of CD138-negative cells sorted from bone marrow. The cell subset or site label, read with the paper, signifies: bone marrow mononuclear cells depleted of CD138+ plasma/myeloma cells by negative magnetic selection. The encoded CDR3 is CASSNRVNTEAFF. The DNA is TGTGCCAGTAGTAATAGGGTGAACACTGAAGCTTTCTTT.